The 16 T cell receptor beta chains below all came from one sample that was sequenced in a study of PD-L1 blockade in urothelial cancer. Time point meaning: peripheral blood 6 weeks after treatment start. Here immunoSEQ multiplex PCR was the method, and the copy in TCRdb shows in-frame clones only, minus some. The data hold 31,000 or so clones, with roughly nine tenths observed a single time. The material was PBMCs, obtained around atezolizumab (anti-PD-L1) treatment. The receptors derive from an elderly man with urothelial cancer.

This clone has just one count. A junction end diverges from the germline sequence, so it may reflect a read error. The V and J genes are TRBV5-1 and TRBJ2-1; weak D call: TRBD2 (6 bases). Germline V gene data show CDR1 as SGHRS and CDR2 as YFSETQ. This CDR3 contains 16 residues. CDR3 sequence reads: CAGSLGSSGPYNEQFF. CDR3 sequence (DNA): TGCGCCGGCAGCTTGGGTAGTAGCGGACCTTACAATGAGCAGTTCTTC.

CDR3 protein: CASSWGVTGELFF. The CDR3, as DNA: TGTGCCAGCAGCTGGGGGGTCACCGGGGAGCTGTTTTTT. The chain has TRBV6-5 and TRBJ2-2; D is possibly TRBD2 (6 bases). The CDR3 has 13 amino acids. Germline-derived CDR1 and CDR2 are MNHEY and SVGAGI. V lost 6 bases and J 4 bases, leaving 9 bases between the germline ends.

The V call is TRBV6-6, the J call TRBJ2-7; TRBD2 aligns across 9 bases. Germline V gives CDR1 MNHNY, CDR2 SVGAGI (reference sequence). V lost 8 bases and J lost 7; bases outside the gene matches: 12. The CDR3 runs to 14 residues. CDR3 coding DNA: TGTGCCAGCCAGAGGGCTAGCGGGACGGGTGAGCAGTACTTC. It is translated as CASQRASGTGEQYF.

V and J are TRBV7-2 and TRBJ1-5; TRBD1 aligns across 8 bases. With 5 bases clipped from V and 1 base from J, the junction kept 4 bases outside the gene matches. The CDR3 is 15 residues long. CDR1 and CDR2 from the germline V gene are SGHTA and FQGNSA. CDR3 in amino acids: CASSPRTGSNQPQHF. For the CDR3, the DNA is TGTGCCAGCAGCCCACGGACAGGGAGCAATCAGCCCCAGCATTTT.

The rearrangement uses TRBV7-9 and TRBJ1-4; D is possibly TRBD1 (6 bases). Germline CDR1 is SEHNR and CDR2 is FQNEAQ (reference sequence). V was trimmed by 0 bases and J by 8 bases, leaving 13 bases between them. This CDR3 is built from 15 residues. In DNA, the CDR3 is TGTGCCAGCAGCTTAGCCGGGACATTGGGAGAAAAACTGTTTTTT. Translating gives CASSLAGTLGEKLFF.

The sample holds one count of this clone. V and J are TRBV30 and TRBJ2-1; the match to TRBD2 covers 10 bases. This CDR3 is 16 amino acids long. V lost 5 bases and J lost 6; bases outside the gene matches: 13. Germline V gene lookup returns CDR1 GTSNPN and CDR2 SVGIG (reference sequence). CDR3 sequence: CAWGRVSGRAINEQFF. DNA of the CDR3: TGTGCCTGGGGCCGAGTCAGCGGGAGGGCCATCAATGAGCAGTTCTTC.

The CDR3 DNA is TGTGCCAGCAGCGAAAGGGCGGGAGGGCCCACCGGGGAGCTGTTTTTT. It is translated as CASSERAGGPTGELFF. The chain couples TRBV9 to TRBJ2-2; 9 bases match TRBD2. The length of the CDR3 is 16 residues. The V gene's germline CDR1 is SGDLS and CDR2 YYNGEE. Unmatched junction bases numbered 7, after V lost 3 bases and J lost 4 bases.

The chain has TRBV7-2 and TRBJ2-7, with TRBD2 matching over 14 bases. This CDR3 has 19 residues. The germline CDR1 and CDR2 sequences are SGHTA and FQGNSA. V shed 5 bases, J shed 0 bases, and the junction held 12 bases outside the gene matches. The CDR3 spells CASSLRATSGRAISYEQYF. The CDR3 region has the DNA TGTGCCAGCAGCCTACGAGCGACTAGCGGGAGGGCGATCTCCTACGAGCAGTACTTC.

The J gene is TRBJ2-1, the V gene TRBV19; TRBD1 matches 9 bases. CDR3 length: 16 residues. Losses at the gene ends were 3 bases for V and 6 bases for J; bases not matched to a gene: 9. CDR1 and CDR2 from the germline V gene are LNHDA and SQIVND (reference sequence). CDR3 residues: CASSMRTGQGSNEQFF. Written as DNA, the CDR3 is TGTGCCAGTAGTATGCGCACGGGACAGGGCTCCAATGAGCAGTTCTTC.

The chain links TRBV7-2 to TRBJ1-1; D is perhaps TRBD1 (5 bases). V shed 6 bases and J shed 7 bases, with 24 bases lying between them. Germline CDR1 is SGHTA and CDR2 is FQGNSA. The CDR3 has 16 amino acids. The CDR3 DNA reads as TGTGCCAGCAGTTCCACCAACCTGGGACTGAGGAGTGAAGCTTTCTTT. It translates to CASSSTNLGLRSEAFF. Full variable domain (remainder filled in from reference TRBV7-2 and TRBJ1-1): GAGVSQSPSNKVTEKGKDVELRCDPISGHTALYWYRQSLGQGLEFLIYFQGNSAPDKSGLPSDRFSAERTGGSVSTLTIQRTQQEDSAVYLCASSSTNLGLRSEAFFGQGTRLTVV.

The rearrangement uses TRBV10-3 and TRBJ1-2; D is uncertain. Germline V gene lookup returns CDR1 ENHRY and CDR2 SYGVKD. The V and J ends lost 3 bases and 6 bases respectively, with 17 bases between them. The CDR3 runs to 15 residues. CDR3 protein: CAISERPGLTDGYTF. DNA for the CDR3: TGTGCCATCAGTGAAAGGCCCGGACTCACTGATGGCTACACCTTC.

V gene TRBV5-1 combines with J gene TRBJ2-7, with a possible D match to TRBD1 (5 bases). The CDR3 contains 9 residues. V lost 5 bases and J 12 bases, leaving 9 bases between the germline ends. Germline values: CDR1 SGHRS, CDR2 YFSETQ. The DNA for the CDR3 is TGCGCCAGCAGGTCAGGGTGGTACTTC. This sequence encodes CASRSGWYF.

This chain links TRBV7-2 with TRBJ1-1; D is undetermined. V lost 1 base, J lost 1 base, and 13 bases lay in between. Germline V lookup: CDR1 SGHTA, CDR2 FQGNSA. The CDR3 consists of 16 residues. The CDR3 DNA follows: TGTGCCAGCAGCTTAGTGGGAACCCGGGGGAACACTGAAGCTTTCTTT. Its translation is CASSLVGTRGNTEAFF.

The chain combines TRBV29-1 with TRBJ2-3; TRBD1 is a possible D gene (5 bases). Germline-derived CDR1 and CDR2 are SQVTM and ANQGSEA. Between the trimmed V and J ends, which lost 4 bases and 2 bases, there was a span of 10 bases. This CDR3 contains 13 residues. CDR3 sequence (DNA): TGCAGCGTTGGTACAGGATTCACAGATACGCAGTATTTT. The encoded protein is CSVGTGFTDTQYF.

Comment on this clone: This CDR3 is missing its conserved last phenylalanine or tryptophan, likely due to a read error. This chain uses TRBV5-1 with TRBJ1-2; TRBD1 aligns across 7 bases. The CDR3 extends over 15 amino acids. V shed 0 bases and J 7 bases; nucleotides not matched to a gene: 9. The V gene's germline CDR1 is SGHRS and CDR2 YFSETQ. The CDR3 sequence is CASSLEEAQGGGYTL. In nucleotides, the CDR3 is TGCGCCAGCAGCTTGGAAGAGGCCCAGGGGGGTGGCTACACCCTC.

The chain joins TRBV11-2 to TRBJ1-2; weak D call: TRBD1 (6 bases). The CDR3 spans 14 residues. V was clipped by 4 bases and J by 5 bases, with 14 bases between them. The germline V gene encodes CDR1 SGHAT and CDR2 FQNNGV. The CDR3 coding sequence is TGTGCCAGCAGCTCCCTTACAGGGCTTTATGGCTACACCTTC. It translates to CASSSLTGLYGYTF. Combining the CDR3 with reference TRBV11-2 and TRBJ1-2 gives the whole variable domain EAGVAQSPRYKIIEKRQSVAFWCNPISGHATLYWYQQILGQGPKLLIQFQNNGVVDDSQLPKDRFSAERLKGVDSTLKIQPAKLEDSAVYLCASSSLTGLYGYTFGSGTRLTVV.